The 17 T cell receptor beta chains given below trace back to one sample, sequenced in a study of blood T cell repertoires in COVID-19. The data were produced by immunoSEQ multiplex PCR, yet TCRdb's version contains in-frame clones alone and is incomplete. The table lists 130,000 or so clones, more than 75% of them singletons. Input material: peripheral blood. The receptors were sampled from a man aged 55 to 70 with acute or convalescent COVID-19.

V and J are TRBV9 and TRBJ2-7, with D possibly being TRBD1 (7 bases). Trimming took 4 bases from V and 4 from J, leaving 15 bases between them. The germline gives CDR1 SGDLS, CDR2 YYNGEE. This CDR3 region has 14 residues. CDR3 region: CASSPRGAAYEQYF. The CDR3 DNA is TGTGCCAGCAGCCCCAGGGGGGCAGCTTACGAGCAGTACTTC.

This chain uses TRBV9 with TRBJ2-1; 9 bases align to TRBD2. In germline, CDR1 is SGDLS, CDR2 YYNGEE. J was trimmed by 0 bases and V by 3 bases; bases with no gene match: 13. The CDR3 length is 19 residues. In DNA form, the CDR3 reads TGTGCCAGCAGCGCTGAGGGCGGGAGGGGATTGAGCTCCTACAATGAGCAGTTCTTC. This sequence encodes CASSAEGGRGLSSYNEQFF.

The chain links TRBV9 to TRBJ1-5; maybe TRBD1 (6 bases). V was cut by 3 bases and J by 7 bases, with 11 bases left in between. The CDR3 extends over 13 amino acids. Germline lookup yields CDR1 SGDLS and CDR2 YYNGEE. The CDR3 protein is CASSGGGGQPQHF. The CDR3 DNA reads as TGTGCCAGCAGCGGCGGGGGCGGACAGCCCCAGCATTTT. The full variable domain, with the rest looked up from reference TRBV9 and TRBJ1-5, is DSGVTQTPKHLITATGQRVTLRCSPRSGDLSVYWYQQSLDQGLQFLIQYYNGEERAKGNILERFSAQQFPDLHSELNLSSLELGDSALYFCASSGGGGQPQHFGDGTRLSIL.

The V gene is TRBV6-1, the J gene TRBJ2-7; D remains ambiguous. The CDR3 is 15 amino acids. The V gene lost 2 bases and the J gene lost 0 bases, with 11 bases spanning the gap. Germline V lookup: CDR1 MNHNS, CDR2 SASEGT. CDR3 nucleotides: TGTGCCAGCAGTGAAACAACAGCTGGCTCCTACGAGCAGTACTTC. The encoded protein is CASSETTAGSYEQYF.

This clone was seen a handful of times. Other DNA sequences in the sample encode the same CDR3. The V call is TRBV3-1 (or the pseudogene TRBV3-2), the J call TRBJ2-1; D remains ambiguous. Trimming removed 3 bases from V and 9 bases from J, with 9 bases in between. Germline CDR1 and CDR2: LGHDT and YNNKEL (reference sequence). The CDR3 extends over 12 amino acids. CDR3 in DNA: TGTGCCAGCAGCCAGGTAGCCGGTGAGCAGTTCTTC. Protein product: CASSQVAGEQFF.

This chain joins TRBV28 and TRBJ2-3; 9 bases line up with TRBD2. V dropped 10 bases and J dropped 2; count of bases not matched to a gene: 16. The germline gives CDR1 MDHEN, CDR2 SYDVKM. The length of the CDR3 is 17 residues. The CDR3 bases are TGTGCCACCCATCAGGGCGGGAGGGTGCGACTCACAGATACGCAGTATTTT. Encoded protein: CATHQGGRVRLTDTQYF. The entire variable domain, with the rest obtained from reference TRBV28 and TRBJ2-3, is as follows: DVKVTQSSRYLVKRTGEKVFLECVQDMDHENMFWYRQDPGLGLRLIYFSYDVKMKEKGDIPEGYSVSREKKERFSLILESASTNQTSMYLCATHQGGRVRLTDTQYFGPGTRLTVL.

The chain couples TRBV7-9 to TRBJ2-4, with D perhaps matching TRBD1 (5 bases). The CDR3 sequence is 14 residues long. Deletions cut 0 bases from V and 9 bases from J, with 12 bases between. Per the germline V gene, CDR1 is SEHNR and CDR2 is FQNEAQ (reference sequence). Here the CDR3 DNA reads TGTGCCAGCAGCTTAGCGCAGGGTGGCGGCATTCAGTACTTC. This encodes CASSLAQGGGIQYF.

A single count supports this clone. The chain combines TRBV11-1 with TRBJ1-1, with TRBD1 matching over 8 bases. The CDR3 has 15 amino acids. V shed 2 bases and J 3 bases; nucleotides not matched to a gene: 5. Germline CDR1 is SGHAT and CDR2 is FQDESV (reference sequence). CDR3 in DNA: TGTGCCAGCAGCTTAACAGGACAGGGATACACTGAAGCTTTCTTT. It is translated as CASSLTGQGYTEAFF.

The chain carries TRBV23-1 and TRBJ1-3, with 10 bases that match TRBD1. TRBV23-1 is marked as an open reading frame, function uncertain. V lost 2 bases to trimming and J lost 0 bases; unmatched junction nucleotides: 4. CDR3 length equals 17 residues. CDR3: CASSQEDRGLSGNTIYF. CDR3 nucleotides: TGCGCCAGCAGTCAAGAAGACAGGGGGCTCTCTGGAAACACCATATATTTT.

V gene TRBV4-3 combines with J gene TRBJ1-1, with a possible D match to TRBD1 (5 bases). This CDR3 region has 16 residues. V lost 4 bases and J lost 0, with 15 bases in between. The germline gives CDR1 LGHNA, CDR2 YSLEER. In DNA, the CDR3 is TGCGCCAGCAGCCGGTCAGGGAACGCAATGAACACTGAAGCTTTCTTT. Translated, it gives CASSRSGNAMNTEAFF.

The CDR3 spells CASSTGGGGANYGYTF. In DNA form, the CDR3 reads TGTGCCAGCAGCACCGGGGGAGGAGGGGCTAACTATGGCTACACCTTC. The chain couples TRBV7-9 to TRBJ1-2; a possible D gene is TRBD1 (5 bases). The CDR3 runs 16 residues. V was shortened by 5 bases and J by 0 bases, with 16 bases between the two germline ends. Germline loops: CDR1 SEHNR, CDR2 FQNEAQ (reference sequence).

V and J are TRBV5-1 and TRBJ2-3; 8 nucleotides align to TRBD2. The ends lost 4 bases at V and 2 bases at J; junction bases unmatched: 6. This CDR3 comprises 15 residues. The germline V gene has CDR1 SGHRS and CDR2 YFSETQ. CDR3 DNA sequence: TGCGCCAGCAGCCAGACTAGCGAATTCACAGATACGCAGTATTTT. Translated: CASSQTSEFTDTQYF.

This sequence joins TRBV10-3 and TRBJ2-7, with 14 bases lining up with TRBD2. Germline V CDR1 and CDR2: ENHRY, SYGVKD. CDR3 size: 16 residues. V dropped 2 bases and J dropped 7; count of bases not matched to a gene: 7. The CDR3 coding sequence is TGTGCCATCAGTGAGGCGGGGACTAGCGGGAGCGAAGAGCAGTACTTC. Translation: CAISEAGTSGSEEQYF.

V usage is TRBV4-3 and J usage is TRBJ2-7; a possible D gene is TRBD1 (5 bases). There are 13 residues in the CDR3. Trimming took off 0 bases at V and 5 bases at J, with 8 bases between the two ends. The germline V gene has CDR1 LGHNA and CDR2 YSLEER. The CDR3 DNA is TGCGCCAGCAGCCAAGATTTCAGGGACGAGCAGTACTTC. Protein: CASSQDFRDEQYF.

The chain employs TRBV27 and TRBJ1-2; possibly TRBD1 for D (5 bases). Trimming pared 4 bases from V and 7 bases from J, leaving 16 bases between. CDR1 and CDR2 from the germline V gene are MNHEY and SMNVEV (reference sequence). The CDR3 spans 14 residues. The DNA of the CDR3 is TGTGCCAGCAGTTGGGGGGGAGGGGTAGGTGGCTACACCTTC. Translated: CASSWGGGVGGYTF.

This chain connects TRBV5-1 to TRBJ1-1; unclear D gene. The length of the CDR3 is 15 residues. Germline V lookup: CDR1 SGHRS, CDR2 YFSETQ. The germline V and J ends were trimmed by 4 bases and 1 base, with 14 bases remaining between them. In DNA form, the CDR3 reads TGCGCCAGCAGCCCGTCATCACACAAGAACACTGAAGCTTTCTTT. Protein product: CASSPSSHKNTEAFF.

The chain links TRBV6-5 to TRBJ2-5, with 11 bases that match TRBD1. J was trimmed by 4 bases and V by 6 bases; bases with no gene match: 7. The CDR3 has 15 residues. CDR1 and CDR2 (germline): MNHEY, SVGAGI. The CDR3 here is CASRGTGGFGETQYF. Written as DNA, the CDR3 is TGTGCCAGCAGGGGGACAGGGGGGTTCGGAGAGACCCAGTACTTC.